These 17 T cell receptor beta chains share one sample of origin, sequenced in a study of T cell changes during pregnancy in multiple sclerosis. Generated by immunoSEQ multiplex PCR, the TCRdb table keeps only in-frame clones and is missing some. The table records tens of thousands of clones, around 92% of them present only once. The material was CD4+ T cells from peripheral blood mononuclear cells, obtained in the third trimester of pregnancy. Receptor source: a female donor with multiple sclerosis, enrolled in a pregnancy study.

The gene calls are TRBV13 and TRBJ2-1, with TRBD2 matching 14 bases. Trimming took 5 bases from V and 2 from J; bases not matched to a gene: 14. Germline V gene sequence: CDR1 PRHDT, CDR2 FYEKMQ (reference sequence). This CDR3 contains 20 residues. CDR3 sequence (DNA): TGTGCCAGCAGCCTTTATACTCGGACTAGCGGGAGGAGTACCTACAATGAGCAGTTCTTC. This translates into CASSLYTRTSGRSTYNEQFF.

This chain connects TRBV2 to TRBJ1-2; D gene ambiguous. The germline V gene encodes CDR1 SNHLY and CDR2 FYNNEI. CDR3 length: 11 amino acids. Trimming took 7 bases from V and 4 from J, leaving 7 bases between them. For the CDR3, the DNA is TGTGCCAGCAACTCCCTCTATGGCTACACCTTC. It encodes CASNSLYGYTF.

CDR3 in DNA: TGTGCCAGCAGTTCCCCAGGGGGAACTAATGAAAAACTGTTTTTT. Its translation: CASSSPGGTNEKLFF. The chain is built from TRBV28 and TRBJ1-4, with TRBD1 identical over 7 bases. The junction had 3 bases not matched to a gene; V was cut back by 4 bases and J by 1 base. Per germline, CDR1 MDHEN and CDR2 SYDVKM. This CDR3 comprises 15 residues.

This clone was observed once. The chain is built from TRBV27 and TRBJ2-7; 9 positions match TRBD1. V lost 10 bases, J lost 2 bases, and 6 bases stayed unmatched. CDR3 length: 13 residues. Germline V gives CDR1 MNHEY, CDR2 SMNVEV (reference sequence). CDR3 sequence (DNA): TGTGCCACCTCGACAGGGGGGACCTACGAGCAGTACTTC. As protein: CATSTGGTYEQYF.

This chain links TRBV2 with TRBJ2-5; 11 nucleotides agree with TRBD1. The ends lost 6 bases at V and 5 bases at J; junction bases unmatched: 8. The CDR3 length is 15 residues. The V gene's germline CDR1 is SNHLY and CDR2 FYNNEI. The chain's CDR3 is CASRHGQGARETQYF. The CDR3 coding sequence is TGTGCCAGCAGGCACGGACAGGGGGCGAGGGAGACCCAGTACTTC.

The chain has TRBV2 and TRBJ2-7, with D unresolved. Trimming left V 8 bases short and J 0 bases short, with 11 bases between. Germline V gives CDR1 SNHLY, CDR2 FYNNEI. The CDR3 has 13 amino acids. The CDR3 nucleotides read TGTGCCAGCTTTGGCGGTAGCTCCTACGAGCAGTACTTC. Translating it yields CASFGGSSYEQYF.

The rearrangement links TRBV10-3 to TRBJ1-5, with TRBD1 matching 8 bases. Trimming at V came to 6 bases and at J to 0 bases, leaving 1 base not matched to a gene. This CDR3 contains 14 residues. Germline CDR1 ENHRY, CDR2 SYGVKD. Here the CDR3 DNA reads TGTGCCATCAGCGGACAGGGTAGCAATCAGCCCCAGCATTTT. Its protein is CAISGQGSNQPQHF.

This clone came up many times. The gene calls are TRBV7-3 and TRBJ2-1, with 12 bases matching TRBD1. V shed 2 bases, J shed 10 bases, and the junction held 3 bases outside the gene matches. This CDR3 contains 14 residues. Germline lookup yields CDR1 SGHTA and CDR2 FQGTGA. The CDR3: CASSLSGTGGEQFF. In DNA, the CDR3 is TGTGCCAGCAGCTTATCCGGGACAGGGGGCGAGCAGTTCTTC.

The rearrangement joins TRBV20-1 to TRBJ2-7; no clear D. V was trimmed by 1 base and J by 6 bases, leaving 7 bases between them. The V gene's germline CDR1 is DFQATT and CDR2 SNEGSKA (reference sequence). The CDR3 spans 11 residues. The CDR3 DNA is TGCAGTGCTAGAGTTCTCCCCGAGCAGTACTTC. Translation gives CSARVLPEQYF.

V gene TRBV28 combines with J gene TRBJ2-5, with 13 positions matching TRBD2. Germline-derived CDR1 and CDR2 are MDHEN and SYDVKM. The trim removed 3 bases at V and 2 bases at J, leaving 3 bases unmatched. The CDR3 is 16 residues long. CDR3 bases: TGTGCCAGCAGTTTGTGGACTAGCGGGGGACAAGAGACCCAGTACTTC. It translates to CASSLWTSGGQETQYF.

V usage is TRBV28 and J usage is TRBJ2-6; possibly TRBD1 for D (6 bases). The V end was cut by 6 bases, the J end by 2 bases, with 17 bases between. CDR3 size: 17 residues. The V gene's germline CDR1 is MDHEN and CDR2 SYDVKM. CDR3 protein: CASRTLPTGPGANVLTF. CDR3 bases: TGTGCCAGCAGAACCCTTCCAACAGGGCCTGGGGCCAACGTCCTGACTTTC.

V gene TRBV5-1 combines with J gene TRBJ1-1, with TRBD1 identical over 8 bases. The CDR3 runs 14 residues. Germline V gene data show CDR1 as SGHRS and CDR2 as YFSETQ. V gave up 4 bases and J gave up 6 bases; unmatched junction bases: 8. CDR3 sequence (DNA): TGCGCCAGCAGCCGAGGACAGGGCTGGCCTGAAGCTTTCTTT. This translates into CASSRGQGWPEAFF.

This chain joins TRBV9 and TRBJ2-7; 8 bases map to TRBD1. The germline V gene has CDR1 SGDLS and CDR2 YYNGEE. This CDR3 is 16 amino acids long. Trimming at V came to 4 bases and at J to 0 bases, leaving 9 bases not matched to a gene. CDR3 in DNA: TGTGCCAGCAGCACCCATGGACAGGGAGGCTCCTACGAGCAGTACTTC. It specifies CASSTHGQGGSYEQYF.

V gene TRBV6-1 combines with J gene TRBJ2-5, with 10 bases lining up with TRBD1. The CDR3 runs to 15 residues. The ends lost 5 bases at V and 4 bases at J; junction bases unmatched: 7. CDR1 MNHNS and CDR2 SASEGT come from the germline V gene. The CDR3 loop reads CASSTGTGVGETQYF. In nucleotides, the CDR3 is TGTGCCAGCAGTACCGGGACAGGGGTAGGAGAGACCCAGTACTTC.

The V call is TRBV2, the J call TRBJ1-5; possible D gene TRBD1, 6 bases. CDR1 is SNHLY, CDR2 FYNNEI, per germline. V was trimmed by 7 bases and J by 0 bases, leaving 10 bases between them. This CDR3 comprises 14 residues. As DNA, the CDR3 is TGTGCCAGCATGGGACATACTAGCAATCAGCCCCAGCATTTT. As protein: CASMGHTSNQPQHF.

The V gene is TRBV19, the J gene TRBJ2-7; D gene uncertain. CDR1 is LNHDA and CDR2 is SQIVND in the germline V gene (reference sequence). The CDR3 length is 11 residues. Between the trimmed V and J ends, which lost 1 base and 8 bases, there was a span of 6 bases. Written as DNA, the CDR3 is TGTGCCAGTAGTATAGCACAGAAGCAGTACTTC. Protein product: CASSIAQKQYF.

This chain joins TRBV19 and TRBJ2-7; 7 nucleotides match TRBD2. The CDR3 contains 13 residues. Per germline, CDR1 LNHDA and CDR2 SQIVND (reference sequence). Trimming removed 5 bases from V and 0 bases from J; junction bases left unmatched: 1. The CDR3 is CASSGTTSYEQYF. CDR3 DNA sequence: TGTGCCAGTAGTGGGACTACCTCCTACGAGCAGTACTTC.